The clone carrying this T cell receptor beta chain has a handful of counts. The source of the sample is a study of human T cells and chemical hapten exposure. In the library, unique molecular identifiers were attached to individual cDNA molecules. In the original processing: 95,638 TCRs per sample was the median, with a range of about 20,000 to 690,600. TCRdb used MiXCR to reprocess the RACE reads, holding one entry per CDR3 protein. The V and J calls reflect TCRdb's pipeline rather than the authors' work. The sample has more than 95,000 distinct CDR3 sequences; 30% to 35% are singletons. The time point here: patch test 3, about 24 weeks after DPC sensitization. Specified treatment: therapeutic diphenylcyclopropenone sensitization with weekly scalp DPC. Total RNA was isolated from unfractionated whole blood. CDR3 length: 15 amino acids. The V and J ends lost 5 bases and 3 bases respectively, with 16 bases between them. Germline lookup yields CDR1 MDHEN and CDR2 SYDVKM.

The receptor was isolated from a man aged 35-49 years with alopecia areata. Some clones in this sample may be carry-over from other donors' samples. This rearrangement joins TRBV28 to TRBJ1-2; D is unresolved. The sequencing here drew on whole blood, taken in connection with sensitization to the hapten diphenylcyclopropenone (DPC). The CDR3 DNA reads as TGTGCCAGCAGTCCGACACGAGTTGGGGACTATGGCTACACCTTC. Residues: CASSPTRVGDYGYTF.